This T cell receptor (beta chain) was identified in a study of OX40 agonist ivuxolimab in advanced cancers. Sequencing used immunoSEQ multiplex PCR; TCRdb keeps in-frame clones, though not all of them. This table has roughly 79,000 clones, about 92% appearing once. This CDR3 is built from 12 residues. Germline lookup yields CDR1 MNHEY and CDR2 SVGAGI. Trimming cost V 5 bases and J 3 bases, with 7 bases left between them. General study results and limits: Within 6 weeks, CD4+ and CD8+ blood T cells expanded clonally at 0.1 to 3.0 mg/kg. Among the lowest peripheral clonal expansion occurred in 0.1-3.0 mg/kg partial responders.

Systemic immunosuppression or a history of autoimmune disease excluded patients. For this clone: No antigen is known for it.

The sequenced sample was CD4+ or CD8+ T cells sorted from blood, obtained in a trial of the OX40 agonist ivuxolimab. This chain connects TRBV6-5 to TRBJ2-5; D gene uncertain. The sequence came from an adult with an advanced solid tumor such as melanoma, head and neck, liver or kidney cancer. CDR3 residues: CASSDPEETQYF. The DNA for the CDR3 is TGTGCCAGCAGTGACCCTGAAGAGACCCAGTACTTC.